This record covers a single T cell receptor beta chain. The PCR-positive dates, March through December 2020, came before the US Alpha, Beta and Delta variants. TCRdb recomputed calls from the PCR reads with MiXCR, one row per CDR3 protein. The table has tens of thousands of distinct CDR3 sequences, roughly 64% seen once. This entry comes from a study of vaccination and CD4 T cells after COVID-19. The CDR3 is 13 amino acids. Germline V CDR1 and CDR2: ENHRY, SYGVKD. V shed 4 bases, J shed 3 bases, and the junction held 3 bases outside the gene matches. Specimen: CD4+ T cells from blood, collected before SARS-CoV-2 vaccination. The source is a human donor who had recovered from COVID-19. This chain links TRBV10-3 with TRBJ2-7, with 7 positions matching TRBD2. The CDR3 bases are TGTGCCATCAGTGTAGCGGGTCTCTACGAGCAGTACTTC. This sequence encodes CAISVAGLYEQYF.